This TCR beta chain was found in a study of T cell responses to AZD1222 COVID-19 vaccine. Generated by immunoSEQ multiplex PCR, the TCRdb table keeps only in-frame clones and is missing some. The sample holds some 150,000 clones, just under 95% seen once. The CDR3 has 13 residues. Germline values: CDR1 LGHNT, CDR2 FRNRAP. Trimming left V 7 bases short and J 3 bases short, with 12 bases between. In its sample, this clone was seen once. What it binds is unknown. Findings and limits, study-wide: White British donors predominated, females outnumbered males, and clonal diversity was possibly underestimated.

The receptor was derived from an adult in good health. The specimen was peripheral blood, collected on day 0 of AZD1222 vaccination. The rearrangement joins TRBV12-5 to TRBJ1-2, with unresolved D. CDR3 sequence: CASAPDAYYGYTF. DNA of the CDR3: TGTGCTAGTGCCCCAGACGCCTACTATGGCTACACCTTC. The full variable domain, in which reference TRBV12-5 and TRBJ1-2 provide the parts outside the CDR3, is DARVTQTPRHKVTEMGQEVTMRCQPILGHNTVFWYRQTMMQGLELLAYFRNRAPLDDSGMPKDRFSAEMPDATLATLKIQPSEPRDSAVYFCASAPDAYYGYTFGSGTRLTVV.